Included here is one T cell receptor (beta chain) sequence, with context. The target of this receptor is not known. One base away there is no much larger clone; base qualities are not given. The data stem from a study of beta chain features in type 1 diabetes (dated by TCRdb to the late 2010s). Background for the entire study: Patients and healthy donors did not differ in mean age, gender distribution, total cell number or subset yield. Regulatory and stem cell-like memory subsets were isolated from only 8 patients and 8 healthy donors, whereas naive and central memory subsets came from all 30 or so donors. Across all samples, some 99 million sorted cells were examined, and cell number per subset correlated strongly with RNA yield. The study compared TCRB repertoires of sorted circulating CD4+ T cell subsets between recently diagnosed type 1 diabetes patients and matched healthy donors.

Here is what the overall study found, with its caveats: Fewer insertions and more nucleotide deletions at VDJ recombination sites were observed in patients with type 1 diabetes, implying thymic rearrangement abnormalities. Because the HLA sub-analyses included only small numbers of individuals, any influence of HLA type on TCRB rearrangement was left unresolved. The naive, central memory and regulatory TCRB repertoires appeared to resemble one another more closely among patients than among healthy donors. Sequencing cDNA rather than genomic DNA could over-represent highly expressing activated cells, although activation and CD3 levels did not differ between groups. PCR might favor shorter templates, but patient and control samples were amplified and corrected together, so any skew would affect both groups equally. In all four CD4+ subsets, TCRB CDR3 length was moderately but significantly shorter in type 1 diabetes patients.

The High Capacity cDNA Reverse Transcription Kit was used to reverse transcribe all of the isolated RNA, meaning that expressed TCRB transcripts were what got sequenced. For stem cell-like memory T cell samples, survey-depth immunoSEQ sequencing was used, averaging approximately 910,000 total reads per sample. Sorted cells were lysed in RLT buffer, and RNA was extracted using DNase-treated RNeasy Micro or Mini kits according to cell number. Each cell subset was processed on its own to prevent cross-contamination, while patient and healthy donor samples were processed together. TCRB sequences were amplified from cDNA with the immunoSEQ multiplex PCR, producing 87-bp fragments spanning the CDR3 region. The amplicons were sequenced using the Illumina HiSeq platform. Concerning the study's data processing: PCR bias was corrected computationally using synthetic template baselines, and reads within Hamming distance 2 were collapsed, with unmergeable singletons discarded. Reads were aligned against IMGT so that V, D and J genes, CDR3 length and insertions or deletions at six rearrangement sites could be assigned. Within each subset, clonotype counts were normalized to sorted cell number, after which true diversity and Gini coefficients were computed with the tcR R package. The overlap coefficient, calculated on TCRB nucleotide sequences, was used to measure repertoire sharing. TCRdb provides this immuneACCESS table in a form limited to in-frame rearrangements. Some clones are lacking; in checked studies, under half of them reflect an unresolved V gene, and why the rest are absent is not known. The V and J calls and clone size are taken from that table; D and trimming were inferred from the DNA. The sample records 80,000 to 90,000 clones, 30% to 35% of which are singletons. The leading ten clones occupy 0.45% of the sample.

Each donor gave one peripheral blood draw, about 110 mL on average, collected into heparinised tubes. A BD FACSAria II and a panel including CD45RO, CCR7, CD25, CD127, CD95 and CD27 were used to sort naive, central memory, regulatory and stem cell-like memory CD4+ T cells. All sorted populations exceeded 95% purity. PBMCs were isolated immediately by Lymphoprep density gradient centrifugation and stained directly without culture. So that batch effects would be minimized, each experiment stained and sorted samples in pairs, pairing one healthy donor with one patient. Spanning cysteine to phenylalanine, the CDR3 consists of 15 amino acids. Only the CDR3 DNA stays, 45 bases, in frame from base 1. Germline trimming: 6 bases from V, 5 bases from J; junction bases outside gene matches: 9. From the germline V gene, CDR1 is SGHTA and CDR2 is FQGNSA.

Sequenced: stem cell memory CD4+ T cells from blood. According to the study, the label for this sample's cell subset or site signals: stem cell-like memory CD4+ T cells. The chain links TRBV7-2 with TRBJ2-3, with 9 bases aligning to TRBD1. This TCR came from a woman between 18 and 30 years old in good health. The encoded CDR3 is CASSQGQGLVDTQYF. The sequenced DNA is TGTGCCAGCAGTCAAGGACAGGGGTTGGTAGATACGCAGTATTTT.